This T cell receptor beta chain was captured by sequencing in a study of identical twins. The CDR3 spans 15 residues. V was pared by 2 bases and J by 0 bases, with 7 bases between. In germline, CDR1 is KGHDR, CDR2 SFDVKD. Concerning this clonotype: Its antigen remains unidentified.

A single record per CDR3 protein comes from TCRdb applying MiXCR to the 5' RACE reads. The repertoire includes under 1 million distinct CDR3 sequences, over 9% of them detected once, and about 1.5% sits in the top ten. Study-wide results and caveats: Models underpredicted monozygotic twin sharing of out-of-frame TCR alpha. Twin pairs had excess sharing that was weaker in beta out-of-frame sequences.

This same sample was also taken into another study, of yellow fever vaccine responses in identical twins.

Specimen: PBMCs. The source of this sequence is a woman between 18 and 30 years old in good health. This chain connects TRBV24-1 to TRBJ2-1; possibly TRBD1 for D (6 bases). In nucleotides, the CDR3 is TGTGCCACCAGTGATTCAGGGGACTCCTACAATGAGCAGTTCTTC. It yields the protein CATSDSGDSYNEQFF.